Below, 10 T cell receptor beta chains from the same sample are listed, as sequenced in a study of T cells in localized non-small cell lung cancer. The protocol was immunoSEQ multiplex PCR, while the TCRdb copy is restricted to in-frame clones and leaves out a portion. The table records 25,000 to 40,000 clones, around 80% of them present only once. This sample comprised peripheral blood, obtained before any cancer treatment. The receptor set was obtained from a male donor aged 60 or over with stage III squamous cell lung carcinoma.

CDR3 sequence: CASRAIRQGSAEAFF. CDR3 nucleotide sequence: TGTGCCAGCAGGGCAATACGACAGGGTTCGGCTGAAGCTTTCTTT. V usage is TRBV2 and J usage is TRBJ1-1, with 7 bases fitting TRBD1. Losses at the gene ends were 6 bases for V and 6 bases for J; bases not matched to a gene: 13. Germline assignment: CDR1 SNHLY and CDR2 FYNNEI. This CDR3 has 15 amino acids.

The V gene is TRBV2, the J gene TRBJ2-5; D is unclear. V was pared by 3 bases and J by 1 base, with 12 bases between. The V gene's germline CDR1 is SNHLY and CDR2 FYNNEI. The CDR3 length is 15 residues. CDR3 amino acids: CASSDGPDRQETQYF. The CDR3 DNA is TGTGCCAGCAGTGATGGGCCGGACCGCCAAGAGACCCAGTACTTC. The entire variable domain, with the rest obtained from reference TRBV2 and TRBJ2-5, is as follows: EPEVTQTPSHQVTQMGQEVILRCVPISNHLYFYWYRQILGQKVEFLVSFYNNEISEKSEIFDDQFSVERPDGSNFTLKIRSTKLEDSAMYFCASSDGPDRQETQYFGPGTRLLVL.

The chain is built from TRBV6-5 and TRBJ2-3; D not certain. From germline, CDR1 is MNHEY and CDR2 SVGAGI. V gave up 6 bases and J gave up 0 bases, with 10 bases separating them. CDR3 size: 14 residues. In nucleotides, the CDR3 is TGTGCCAGCAGCCCCTTCGGGAGCACAGATACGCAGTATTTT. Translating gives CASSPFGSTDTQYF.

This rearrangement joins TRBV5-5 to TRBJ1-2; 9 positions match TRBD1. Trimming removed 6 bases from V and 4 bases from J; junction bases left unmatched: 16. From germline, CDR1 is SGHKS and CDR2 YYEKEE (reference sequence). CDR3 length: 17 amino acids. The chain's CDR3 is CASTPFAGTGFGYGYTF. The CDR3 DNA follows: TGTGCCAGCACCCCCTTTGCCGGGACAGGGTTTGGCTATGGCTACACCTTC.

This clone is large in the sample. The CDR3 DNA reads TGCGCCAGCAGCATACAAAGTGGCGGTCAAGAGACCCAGTACTTC. Translation gives CASSIQSGGQETQYF. This rearrangement joins TRBV5-1 to TRBJ2-5; D not resolved. The CDR3 has 15 residues. The V and J ends lost 4 bases and 2 bases respectively, with 15 bases between them. Per the germline V gene, CDR1 is SGHRS and CDR2 is YFSETQ. Together with reference TRBV5-1 and TRBJ2-5, the CDR3 gives the full variable domain: KAGVTQTPRYLIKTRGQQVTLSCSPISGHRSVSWYQQTPGQGLQFLFEYFSETQRNKGNFPGRFSGRQFSNSRSEMNVSTLELGDSALYLCASSIQSGGQETQYFGPGTRLLVL.

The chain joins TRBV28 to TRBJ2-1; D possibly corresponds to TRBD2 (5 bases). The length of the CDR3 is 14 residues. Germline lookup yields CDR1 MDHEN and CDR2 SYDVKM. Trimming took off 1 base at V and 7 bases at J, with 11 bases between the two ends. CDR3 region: CASSLSGVENEQFF. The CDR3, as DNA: TGTGCCAGCAGTTTATCCGGGGTCGAAAATGAGCAGTTCTTC.

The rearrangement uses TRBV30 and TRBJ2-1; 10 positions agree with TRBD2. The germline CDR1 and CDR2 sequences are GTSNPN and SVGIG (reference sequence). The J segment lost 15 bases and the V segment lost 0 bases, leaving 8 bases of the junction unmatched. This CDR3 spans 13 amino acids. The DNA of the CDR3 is TGTGCCTGGAGTGTATCTAGCGGGAGTAAAGGGTTCTTC. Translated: CAWSVSSGSKGFF. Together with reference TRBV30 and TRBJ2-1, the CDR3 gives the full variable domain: SQTIHQWPATLVQPVGSPLSLECTVEGTSNPNLYWYRQAAGRGLQLLFYSVGIGQISSEVPQNLSASRPQDRQFILSSKKLLLSDSGFYLCAWSVSSGSKGFFGPGTRLTVL.

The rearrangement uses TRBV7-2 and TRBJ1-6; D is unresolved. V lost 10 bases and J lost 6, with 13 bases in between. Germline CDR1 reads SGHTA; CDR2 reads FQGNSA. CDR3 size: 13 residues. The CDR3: CATRTSPNSPLHF. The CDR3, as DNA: TGTGCCACCAGAACATCTCCTAATTCACCCCTCCACTTT.

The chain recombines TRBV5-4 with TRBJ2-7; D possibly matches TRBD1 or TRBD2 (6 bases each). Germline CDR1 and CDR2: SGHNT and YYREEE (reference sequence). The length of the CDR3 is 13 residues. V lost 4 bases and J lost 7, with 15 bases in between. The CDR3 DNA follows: TGTGCCAGCAGCGTGTCGGACAGCGGGGAGCAGTACTTC. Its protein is CASSVSDSGEQYF.

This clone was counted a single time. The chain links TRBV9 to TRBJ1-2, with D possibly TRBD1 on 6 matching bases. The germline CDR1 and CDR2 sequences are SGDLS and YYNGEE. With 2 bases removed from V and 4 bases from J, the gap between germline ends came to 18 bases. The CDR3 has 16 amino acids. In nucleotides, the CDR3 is TGTGCCAGCAGCGTTGGAGGGACCCGGGACATCTATGGCTACACCTTC. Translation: CASSVGGTRDIYGYTF.